A single sample gave rise to the 23 T cell receptor beta chains below, sequenced in a study of T cell responses to AZD1222 COVID-19 vaccine. Clones were sequenced by immunoSEQ multiplex PCR, and TCRdb holds only the in-frame ones, with some missing. The sample holds roughly 120,000 clones, roughly 85% seen once. Sequences were derived from peripheral blood, sampled on day 0 of MenACWY control vaccination. The origin of the receptors is an adult in good health.

The chain recombines TRBV5-1 with TRBJ1-2, with 7 bases fitting TRBD1. J gave up 5 bases and V 0 bases, and 10 bases lay outside the gene matches. From germline, CDR1 is SGHRS and CDR2 YFSETQ. This CDR3 has 16 residues. CDR3 region: CASSLARQGQGYGYTF. The CDR3 nucleotides read TGCGCCAGCAGCTTGGCCCGACAGGGTCAGGGGTATGGCTACACCTTC.

The CDR3 reads CASRAGGNTEAFF. The DNA of the CDR3 is TGTGCCAGCAGGGCGGGGGGGAACACTGAAGCTTTCTTT. This chain links TRBV2 with TRBJ1-1; perhaps TRBD1 as D (5 bases). The CDR3 has 13 amino acids. Trimming pared 6 bases from V and 1 base from J, leaving 9 bases between. Germline V gives CDR1 SNHLY, CDR2 FYNNEI.

V is TRBV14 and J is TRBJ2-7; tentatively, D is TRBD2 (6 bases). V was trimmed by 2 bases and J by 1 base, leaving 12 bases between them. The length of the CDR3 is 15 residues. Germline CDR1 reads SGHDN; CDR2 reads FVKESK. CDR3 amino acids: CASSQTAGTSYEQYF. Written as DNA, the CDR3 is TGTGCCAGCAGCCAAACGGCGGGGACTTCCTACGAGCAGTACTTC. The full variable domain, its missing parts supplied by reference TRBV14 and TRBJ2-7, is EAGVTQFPSHSVIEKGQTVTLRCDPISGHDNLYWYRRVMGKEIKFLLHFVKESKQDESGMPNNRFLAERTGGTYSTLKVQPAELEDSGVYFCASSQTAGTSYEQYFGPGTRLTVT.

The rearrangement links TRBV5-1 to TRBJ2-5, with D unresolved. Germline assignment: CDR1 SGHRS and CDR2 YFSETQ. Trimming cost V 2 bases and J 2 bases, with 10 bases left between them. The CDR3 is made up of 14 amino acids. DNA for the CDR3: TGCGCCAGCAGCTTCGCGACTCGACAAGAGACCCAGTACTTC. Its translation is CASSFATRQETQYF.

The V and J genes are TRBV21-1 and TRBJ2-7; the table's D call of TRBD1 was not tested on the DNA. TRBV21-1 constitutes a pseudogene. The CDR3 covers 16 residues. Here the CDR3 DNA reads TGTGCCAGCAGCACCCCGGGACAGGGCTCCATCTACGAGCAGTACTTC. Encoded protein: CASSTPGQGSIYEQYF.

The chain is built from TRBV6-6 and TRBJ2-6; the match to TRBD1 covers 7 bases. Trimming removed 6 bases from V and 8 bases from J; junction bases left unmatched: 7. The CDR3 runs 14 residues. Per the germline V gene, CDR1 is MNHNY and CDR2 is SVGAGI (reference sequence). The CDR3 nucleotides read TGTGCCAGCAGCCCGACAGGGAGACCCAACGTCCTGACTTTC. Protein product: CASSPTGRPNVLTF.

The rearrangement uses TRBV12-5 and TRBJ2-1; 7 bases map to TRBD1. Germline-derived CDR1 and CDR2 are LGHNT and FRNRAP. V lost 1 base to trimming and J lost 4 bases; unmatched junction nucleotides: 13. CDR3 length equals 18 residues. Here the CDR3 DNA reads TGTGCTAGTGGTTTGGCCATTCCCAGTAGGACAGGTTACAATGAGCAGTTCTTC. Its translation is CASGLAIPSRTGYNEQFF.

The V gene is TRBV5-5, the J gene TRBJ1-4; no reliable D call. The CDR3 spans 14 residues. Trimming took off 4 bases at V and 3 bases at J, with 10 bases between the two ends. CDR1 is SGHKS and CDR2 is YYEKEE in the germline V gene (reference sequence). The CDR3 coding sequence is TGTGCCAGCAGCCCCCCCCAGTCTAATGAAAAACTGTTTTTT. It translates to CASSPPQSNEKLFF.

The V call is TRBV29-1, the J call TRBJ2-7; D possibly corresponds to TRBD2 (6 bases). The CDR3 is 12 residues long. Germline assignment: CDR1 SQVTM and CDR2 ANQGSEA. V lost 7 bases and J 0 bases, leaving 10 bases between the germline ends. CDR3: CSGRDVSYEQYF. DNA for the CDR3: TGCAGCGGGCGGGACGTCTCCTACGAGCAGTACTTC.

V usage is TRBV28 and J usage is TRBJ2-3; the match to TRBD2 covers 8 bases. The germline V gene has CDR1 MDHEN and CDR2 SYDVKM. The CDR3 loop spans 17 amino acids. The V and J ends lost 7 bases and 8 bases, in that order; junction bases with no gene match: 20. The CDR3 DNA sequence: TGTGCCAGCAAGGGTTCAAGGCCGGGACTAGATTTAGGTACGCAGTATTTT. Protein: CASKGSRPGLDLGTQYF.

The V call is TRBV9, the J call TRBJ2-5; TRBD2 matches 8 bases. There are 16 residues in the CDR3. V dropped 0 bases and J dropped 3; count of bases not matched to a gene: 7. From germline, CDR1 is SGDLS and CDR2 YYNGEE. CDR3 bases: TGTGCCAGCAGCGTAGCTATTAGCGGGAATGAAGAGACCCAGTACTTC. Its translation is CASSVAISGNEETQYF. The variable domain in full, with the rest retrieved from reference TRBV9 and TRBJ2-5, is DSGVTQTPKHLITATGQRVTLRCSPRSGDLSVYWYQQSLDQGLQFLIQYYNGEERAKGNILERFSAQQFPDLHSELNLSSLELGDSALYFCASSVAISGNEETQYFGPGTRLLVL.

V is TRBV5-4 and J is TRBJ2-1, with TRBD2 matching 9 bases. The CDR3 has 15 residues. The V gene end was trimmed by 0 bases and the J gene end by 5 bases; junction bases not matched to a gene: 3. The germline V gene encodes CDR1 SGHNT and CDR2 YYREEE (reference sequence). The CDR3 DNA is TGTGCCAGCAGCTTGGTGGCGGGAGGGAACAATGAGCAGTTCTTC. Its translation: CASSLVAGGNNEQFF.

This clone has a handful of counts. The chain has TRBV4-1 and TRBJ1-5, with unresolved D. Germline V gene lookup returns CDR1 MGHRA and CDR2 YSYEKL. The CDR3 has 16 residues. V lost 1 base and J 0 bases, leaving 10 bases between the germline ends. The chain's CDR3 is CASSQASGDSNQPQHF. CDR3 coding DNA: TGCGCCAGCAGCCAAGCGAGTGGGGATAGCAATCAGCCCCAGCATTTT.

This clone has more than one count but fewer than ten. The CDR3 reads CASSQELRGGYTF. The DNA of the CDR3 is TGTGCCAGCAGCCAAGAATTAAGAGGGGGCTACACCTTC. This chain links TRBV4-2 with TRBJ1-2; D gene ambiguous. The germline V gene encodes CDR1 LGHNA and CDR2 YNFKEQ. Trimming took 0 bases from V and 8 from J, leaving 10 bases between them. This CDR3 is built from 13 residues.

The J gene is TRBJ2-3, the V gene TRBV5-1; 10 bases match TRBD2. The germline V gene has CDR1 SGHRS and CDR2 YFSETQ. The ends lost 1 base at V and 5 bases at J; junction bases unmatched: 4. This CDR3 has 15 amino acids. The CDR3 DNA follows: TGCGCCAGCAGCTTGAGCGGGAGGGCCGGAGATACGCAGTATTTT. Translating it yields CASSLSGRAGDTQYF.

V and J are TRBV2 and TRBJ1-1; D may be TRBD1 (6 bases). Trimming took off 5 bases at V and 0 bases at J, with 13 bases between the two ends. Germline values: CDR1 SNHLY, CDR2 FYNNEI. The CDR3 spans 15 residues. DNA for the CDR3: TGTGCCAGCAGTTCTGGACAGACCATGAACACTGAAGCTTTCTTT. Its protein is CASSSGQTMNTEAFF.

The chain uses TRBV19 and TRBJ2-7; D is perhaps TRBD2 (5 bases). The CDR3 is 9 residues long. Germline V gene sequence: CDR1 LNHDA, CDR2 SQIVND (reference sequence). CDR3 DNA sequence: TGTGCTAGGAGGTGCGAGCAGTACTTC. This encodes CARRCEQYF.

The chain combines TRBV5-1 with TRBJ2-3; 7 bases agree with TRBD2. CDR3 length equals 16 residues. Germline trimming cut 1 base from V and 0 bases from J; bases unmatched to any gene: 5. Per germline, CDR1 SGHRS and CDR2 YFSETQ. CDR3 nucleotides: TGCGCCAGCAGCTTGCCAAGCGGGACGAGCACAGATACGCAGTATTTT. It codes for CASSLPSGTSTDTQYF.

The count of this clone is one. The V gene is TRBV12-3 or TRBV12-4, the J gene TRBJ2-6, with D unresolved. This CDR3 spans 13 amino acids. V lost 6 bases, J lost 2 bases, and 5 bases lay in between. The CDR3 here is CASRSPGANVLTF. CDR3 DNA: TGTGCCAGCAGGTCCCCTGGGGCCAACGTCCTGACTTTC.

This clone was recorded a few times. V and J are TRBV18 and TRBJ2-7; possible D gene TRBD2, 5 bases. The CDR3 has 12 amino acids. Deletions cut 6 bases from V and 6 bases from J, with 12 bases between. From germline, CDR1 is KGHSH and CDR2 LQKENI. The CDR3 loop is CASSAGVGEQYF. The CDR3 bases are TGTGCCAGCTCGGCGGGTGTTGGCGAGCAGTACTTC.

V usage is TRBV30 and J usage is TRBJ1-6; TRBD1 agrees at 7 bases. The length of the CDR3 is 13 residues. V lost 4 bases, J lost 13 bases, and 10 bases stayed unmatched. CDR1 and CDR2 from the germline V gene are GTSNPN and SVGIG (reference sequence). The DNA of the CDR3 is TGTGCCTGGACTTACAGGGGTGGCGGGCCCCTCCACTTT. This gives the protein CAWTYRGGGPLHF.

The chain employs TRBV11-2 and TRBJ1-3; unclear D gene. The germline V gene has CDR1 SGHAT and CDR2 FQNNGV. There are 15 residues in the CDR3. Trimming stripped 5 bases from V and 0 bases from J, with 11 bases between. The CDR3 region is CASSGRRDSGNTIYF. CDR3 DNA: TGTGCCAGCAGCGGCCGACGGGACTCTGGAAACACCATATATTTT.

This clone was seen a few times. V usage is TRBV9 and J usage is TRBJ1-4; weak D call: TRBD1 (6 bases). Germline values: CDR1 SGDLS, CDR2 YYNGEE. V was clipped by 6 bases and J by 8 bases, with 20 bases between them. CDR3 size: 15 residues. The CDR3 DNA reads as TGTGCCAGCACCCCTAGCGGGGGGGGCGGCGAAAAACTGTTTTTT. Its protein product is CASTPSGGGGEKLFF.